The source of this TCR beta chain is a study of CD4+ T cells in melanoma. There are a few counts of this clone. Trimming removed 0 bases from V and 4 bases from J, with 10 bases in between. The CDR3 loop spans 15 amino acids. Germline CDR1 and CDR2: MGHRA and YSYEKL. Profiled with immunoSEQ multiplex PCR; TCRdb holds only in-frame clones, not every one. The repertoire holds about 13,000 clones, with 65% to 80% as singletons. Sequenced sample: cells from a culture (not recorded whether cultured in vitro). The TCR originated in a human donor with melanoma. This rearrangement joins TRBV4-1 to TRBJ1-5; D might be TRBD1 (6 bases). The CDR3 region has the DNA TGCGCCAGCAGCCAAGATGAGGGGGGTAATCAGCCCCAGCATTTT. This translates into CASSQDEGGNQPQHF.